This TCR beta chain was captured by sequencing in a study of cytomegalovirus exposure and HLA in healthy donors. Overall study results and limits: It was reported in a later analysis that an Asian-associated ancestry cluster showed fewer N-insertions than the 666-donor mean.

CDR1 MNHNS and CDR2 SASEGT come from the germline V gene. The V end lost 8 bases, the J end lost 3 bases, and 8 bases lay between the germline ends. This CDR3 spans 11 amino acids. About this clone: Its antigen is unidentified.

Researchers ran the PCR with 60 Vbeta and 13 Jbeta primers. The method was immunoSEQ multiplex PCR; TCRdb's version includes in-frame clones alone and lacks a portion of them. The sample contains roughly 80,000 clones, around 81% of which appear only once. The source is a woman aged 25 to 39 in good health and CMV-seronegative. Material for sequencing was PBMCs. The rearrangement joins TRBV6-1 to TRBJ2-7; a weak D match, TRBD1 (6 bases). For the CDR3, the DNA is TGTGCCAGCCGGGACATCTACGAGCAGTACTTC. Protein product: CASRDIYEQYF.